Sequencing of this T cell receptor beta chain was carried out in a study of blood T cell repertoires in COVID-19. Measured with immunoSEQ multiplex PCR; TCRdb has only the in-frame clones, and not every one. The data show approximately 40,000 clones, around nine tenths seen once. With V trimmed by 3 bases and J by 13 bases, 6 bases remained unmatched. This CDR3 contains 13 residues. Germline-derived CDR1 and CDR2 are SNHLY and FYNNEI. This receptor was obtained from a human donor in a cohort sampled during active COVID-19. This chain joins TRBV2 and TRBJ2-4, with 10 bases lining up with TRBD1. Sequenced sample: peripheral blood. CDR3 amino acids: CASSEETGGGQYF. In DNA form, the CDR3 reads TGTGCCAGCAGTGAGGAGACAGGGGGCGGCCAGTACTTC.